This TCR beta chain was profiled in a study of T cells in Graves' hyperthyroidism and ophthalmopathy (dated by TCRdb to about 2019). Looking at the study overall: Peripheral blood samples were taken at initial diagnosis, before any treatment was given. To identify distinguishing TCR V-J signatures, a discovery cohort of about 100 patients was used, comprising some 45 with Graves' ophthalmopathy and some 60 with stable Graves' hyperthyroidism. Prospective prediction of ophthalmopathy was tested in an independent validation cohort consisting of 18 to 20 hyperthyroidism patients and approximately 16 patients who later progressed to ophthalmopathy. The approximately 98 discovery patients were randomly divided into training and test sets at a 7:3 ratio. In roughly six Graves' hyperthyroidism patients, the study also compared T-cell repertoires from thyroid tissue with T-cell repertoires from blood. Once sampling was done, hyperthyroidism patients were given methimazole at a starting dose of 30 mg daily, whereas ophthalmopathy patients were given high-dose intravenous methylprednisolone. The paper reports TCR Vbeta CDR3 sequencing of approximately 130 peripheral blood samples: under 45 ophthalmopathy, over 70 hyperthyroidism and around 17 progressor patients. General study outcomes and caveats: Most expanded thyroid clonotypes (frequency above 0.001) were also detected in blood, suggesting blood repertoires may reflect thyroid immune responses. In cross-validation, a model built on a 13 V-J signature told ophthalmopathy apart from stable hyperthyroidism with approximately 90% sensitivity and about 81% specificity, and in testing the same model reached 80%/75%. In validation, the model predicted progression to ophthalmopathy a median of roughly 6.5 months before onset, with roughly 70% sensitivity and around 76% specificity. No statistical method was used to fix the sample size in advance, and group allocation was not hidden from the investigators.

This clonotype was seen more than once but under ten times. Which antigen it targets is not known. No qualities accompany the bases; no much larger clone lies one base away. Sequences MGHRA (CDR1) and YSYEKL (CDR2) are obtained from the germline V gene. Taken from cysteine to phenylalanine, the CDR3 has 15 residues. Only CDR3 DNA remains: 45 bases, in frame from the first base. Trimming leaves V shorter by 3 bases and J shorter by 5 bases, with the junction holding 2 bases beyond the gene matches. TCR beta CDR3 regions were amplified from RNA transcripts. For the first round of RT-PCR on the TCR CDR3, the HTBI primer set was used together with the Qiagen OneStep RT-PCR kit. The libraries were constructed in a second round of multiplex PCR and then size-selected and purified. The libraries were sequenced on an Illumina HiSeq2000 using paired-end 100 bp reads. On the study's bioinformatics: Raw data were processed with SOAPnuke, discarding reads with adapters, uncalled bases, mean Phred below 15, or no exact constant-primer or identifier match. High-quality paired reads were merged with COPE v1.2.5, and unique nucleotide sequences were defined as clonotypes. Clonotypes were aligned to IMGT TRBV, TRBD and TRBJ reference segments using MiTCR v1.1. Only V-J combinations with frequency above 0.0001, covering about 99% of repertoires, were analysed. The TCS score was defined as F50 (clonal expansion) divided by E x V (chaos), with BLOSUM62-based TCRdist calculated between CDR3 peptides within each V-J. Welch's t-statistics and random forest reduced around 520 V-J features to fewer than 15, which were used in a naive Bayes classifier (R e1071). TCRdb trimmed the raw reads at Q25, called clones with MiXCR and kept productive beta chains. Rows matching on CDR3 protein sequence are summarized as one entry with the most common DNA and genes. The V and J calls, along with clone size, are taken from TCRdb and not from the paper's own processing. The sample table contains roughly 380,000 distinct CDR3 sequences; only one count was recorded for approximately 14% of them. About 4.9% of the sample is taken by the ten largest.

Stable Graves' hyperthyroidism was defined as the absence of progression to ophthalmopathy over 18 months of follow-up. The hyperthyroidism patients were between 18 and 65 years old and newly diagnosed, with a disease duration of less than 2 months. The study excluded patients with uncontrolled infections, other autoimmune diseases, pregnancy or lactation. Diagnoses were based on clinical symptoms, serum thyroxine and TRAb, thyroid ultrasound and orbital computed tomography. Ficoll-Paque density gradient centrifugation was used to isolate PBMCs from about 9.4 ml of fresh peripheral blood. Trizol reagent was used to extract total RNA, and RNA quality was then checked on an Agilent 2100 Bioanalyzer.

The receptor comes from a woman aged 18-29 years with Graves' hyperthyroidism. The sequencing sample was made of blood. The chain joins TRBV4-1 to TRBJ2-1; the junction holds 12 bases that match TRBD2. The DNA reads as follows: TGCGCCAGCAGCCACGGACTAGCGGGACACAATGAGCAGTTCTTC. The translation is CASSHGLAGHNEQFF.